The present T cell receptor beta chain was sequenced within a study of T cell repertoires in cytomegalovirus infection. Study-wide background: From public TCR beta signatures came an indication of both CMV infection and matching HLA type.

TCRdb re-analysed the reads in MiXCR, keeping a single row per CDR3 protein. Altogether hundreds of thousands of distinct CDR3 sequences are present, more than 40% being singletons, with the ten largest covering about 45%. Notes on this clonotype: What it binds is not known.

Study conclusions and caveats: There were HLA-C-restricted CMV-specific TCR beta clonotypes dominating the ex vivo response. Public TCR beta family frequency separated CMV-and-HLA carriers, including in an independent cohort.

Germline lookup yields CDR1 PRHDT and CDR2 FYEKMQ (reference sequence). The CDR3 runs to 17 residues. The junction had 10 bases not matched to a gene; V was cut back by 1 base and J by 4 bases. Sequencing was performed on cultured PBMCs, taken from culture after CMV antigen stimulation. This TCR derives from a human donor in good health (CMV status not recorded). Some clones in this sample may be carry-over from other donors' samples. V and J are TRBV13 and TRBJ2-7; 10 bases map to TRBD2. CDR3 region: CASSLAAGGALGYEQYF. CDR3 coding DNA: TGTGCCAGCAGCTTAGCAGCGGGGGGGGCTCTCGGGTACGAGCAGTACTTC. Filled out from reference TRBV13 and TRBJ2-7, the complete variable domain reads AAGVIQSPRHLIKEKRETATLKCYPIPRHDTVYWYQQGPGQDPQFLISFYEKMQSDKGSIPDRFSAQQFSDYHSELNMSSLELGDSALYFCASSLAAGGALGYEQYFGPGTRLTVT.